The 31 T cell receptor beta chains reported below all come from one sample, sequenced in a study of vaccination effects on CD4 cells after COVID-19. Subsequent to 10 days of culture, CD4+ T cells were isolated. These receptors are not linked to any known antigen. Sequencing was performed with immunoSEQ multiplex PCR; in TCRdb, only in-frame clones are kept and a portion is missing. The sample includes more than 45,000 clones, roughly 80% of them seen just once. The sample consisted of CD4+ T cells from PBMCs cultured without peptide, taken before COVID-19 vaccination. These receptors all stem from a human donor who received a COVID-19 vaccine.

This chain uses TRBV5-1 with TRBJ1-1; 7 bases are shared with TRBD1. Germline V gene sequence: CDR1 SGHRS, CDR2 YFSETQ. The V gene end was trimmed by 0 bases and the J gene end by 4 bases; junction bases not matched to a gene: 3. This CDR3 is built from 14 residues. The CDR3 nucleotides read TGCGCCAGCAGCTTGGACCCAGGGGGCACTGAAGCTTTCTTT. This codes for CASSLDPGGTEAFF.

This clone was seen only a few times. CDR3 DNA sequence: TGTGCCAGCAGTTACTCAGGCCTTGAGCCCCAGCATTTT. It encodes CASSYSGLEPQHF. The chain joins TRBV6-6 to TRBJ1-5, with D uncertain. V was shortened by 0 bases and J by 8 bases, with 8 bases between the two germline ends. Per the germline V gene, CDR1 is MNHNY and CDR2 is SVGAGI (reference sequence). This CDR3 region has 13 residues.

The chain uses TRBV4-2 and TRBJ2-3, with 7 bases identical to TRBD2. This CDR3 contains 14 residues. Per the germline V gene, CDR1 is LGHNA and CDR2 is YNFKEQ. Trimming cost V 3 bases and J 3 bases; bases outside gene matches: 3. The CDR3 DNA reads as TGTGCCAGCAGCCAGCCGGGAGGTACAGATACGCAGTATTTT. Its translation is CASSQPGGTDTQYF.

The chain has TRBV14 and TRBJ2-5, with 7 bases identical to TRBD2. The CDR3 contains 16 residues. The trim removed 4 bases at V and 5 bases at J, leaving 13 bases unmatched. CDR1 is SGHDN, CDR2 FVKESK, per germline. The CDR3 DNA reads TGTGCCAGCAGCCCATCCGGGGGGTTTATGTCGGAGACCCAGTACTTC. It translates to CASSPSGGFMSETQYF.

The V call is TRBV2, the J call TRBJ2-5, with 13 positions matching TRBD2. This CDR3 spans 14 amino acids. In germline, CDR1 is SNHLY, CDR2 FYNNEI. V shed 6 bases and J 5 bases; nucleotides not matched to a gene: 3. In DNA, the CDR3 is TGTGCCAGCAGCCAGACTAGCGGGGGGGAGACCCAGTACTTC. Its translation: CASSQTSGGETQYF. Based on the CDR3 plus reference TRBV2 and TRBJ2-5, the full variable domain is EPEVTQTPSHQVTQMGQEVILRCVPISNHLYFYWYRQILGQKVEFLVSFYNNEISEKSEIFDDQFSVERPDGSNFTLKIRSTKLEDSAMYFCASSQTSGGETQYFGPGTRLLVL.

The rearrangement links TRBV4-1 to TRBJ2-6; 10 bases are shared with TRBD1. The CDR3 has 18 residues. CDR1 and CDR2 from the germline V gene are MGHRA and YSYEKL. V dropped 3 bases and J dropped 1; count of bases not matched to a gene: 6. CDR3 coding DNA: TGCGCCAGCAGCCAGGGGGGACAGGGGTTATCTGGGGCCAACGTCCTGACTTTC. It codes for CASSQGGQGLSGANVLTF.

The chain combines TRBV5-1 with TRBJ2-1; 9 positions agree with TRBD1. The CDR3 length is 15 residues. V lost 5 bases, J lost 6 bases, and 9 bases stayed unmatched. The germline CDR1 and CDR2 sequences are SGHRS and YFSETQ. The DNA for the CDR3 is TGCGCCAGCAGTTCCGGGACAGGGCATAGCAATGAGCAGTTCTTC. Its protein is CASSSGTGHSNEQFF.

This clone was seen just once. The genes are TRBV6-1 and TRBJ1-1; D call uncertain. The V end lost 6 bases, the J end lost 1 base, and 6 bases lay between the germline ends. Germline values: CDR1 MNHNS, CDR2 SASEGT. This CDR3 region has 12 residues. The CDR3 protein is CASSLANTEAFF. CDR3 sequence (DNA): TGTGCCAGCAGCTTAGCGAACACTGAAGCTTTCTTT.

V usage is TRBV5-6 and J usage is TRBJ2-7; the match to TRBD1 covers 7 bases. Germline values: CDR1 SGHDT, CDR2 YYEEEE. CDR3 size: 15 residues. V lost 3 bases to trimming and J lost 0 bases; unmatched junction nucleotides: 6. This chain's CDR3 is CASSSLGDSSYEQYV. For the CDR3, the DNA is TGTGCCAGCAGCTCGCTTGGGGACAGCTCCTACGAGCAGTACGTC.

The V call is TRBV29-1, the J call TRBJ2-1; 10 bases are a match to TRBD2. The CDR3 is made up of 16 amino acids. Losses at the gene ends were 6 bases for V and 4 bases for J; bases not matched to a gene: 12. Germline V CDR1 and CDR2: SQVTM, ANQGSEA. The CDR3 is CSVEPGLATVYNEQFF. CDR3 sequence (DNA): TGCAGCGTCGAACCGGGACTAGCGACGGTTTACAATGAGCAGTTCTTC.

The CDR3 sequence: CASTYTGWDQPQHF. CDR3 coding DNA: TGTGCCAGCACGTATACAGGGTGGGATCAGCCCCAGCATTTT. V usage is TRBV28 and J usage is TRBJ1-5, with D maybe TRBD1 (6 bases). V shed 7 bases and J shed 5 bases, with 15 bases lying between them. The CDR3 extends over 14 amino acids. Germline CDR1 reads MDHEN; CDR2 reads SYDVKM.

This rearrangement joins TRBV19 to TRBJ1-5; perhaps TRBD1 as D (6 bases). Germline assignment: CDR1 LNHDA and CDR2 SQIVND (reference sequence). V lost 5 bases, J lost 6 bases, and 17 bases lay in between. This CDR3 comprises 15 residues. The CDR3 DNA is TGTGCCAGTAGTGCCCGACAGGTTGGTATTCAGCCCCAGCATTTT. Its translation is CASSARQVGIQPQHF.

The V gene is TRBV9, the J gene TRBJ2-3; TRBD2 agrees at 9 bases. CDR3 size: 16 residues. CDR1 SGDLS and CDR2 YYNGEE come from the germline V gene. Unmatched junction bases numbered 8, after V lost 3 bases and J lost 3 bases. CDR3 residues: CASSANSGGRTDTQYF. Here the CDR3 DNA reads TGTGCCAGCAGCGCAAATAGCGGGGGACGGACAGATACGCAGTATTTT.

A few counts support this clone. V usage is TRBV5-1 and J usage is TRBJ2-5; TRBD2 matches at 8 bases. This CDR3 contains 16 residues. Trimming removed 4 bases from V and 5 bases from J; junction bases left unmatched: 13. CDR1 SGHRS and CDR2 YFSETQ come from the germline V gene. CDR3 amino acids: CASSDGVGGGKETQYF. Written as DNA, the CDR3 is TGCGCCAGCAGCGATGGAGTCGGCGGGGGGAAGGAGACCCAGTACTTC.

The rearrangement uses TRBV13 and TRBJ2-5; D gene uncertain. V was cut by 6 bases and J by 1 base, with 15 bases left in between. The CDR3 consists of 15 residues. Germline values: CDR1 PRHDT, CDR2 FYEKMQ (reference sequence). The DNA for the CDR3 is TGTGCCAGCAGTTTGTCGAGATCCCCCCAAGAGACCCAGTACTTC. It is translated as CASSLSRSPQETQYF.

The sample holds a few counts of this clone. The rearrangement links TRBV5-1 to TRBJ2-1; 11 positions match TRBD2. Per germline, CDR1 SGHRS and CDR2 YFSETQ. J was trimmed by 6 bases and V by 9 bases; bases with no gene match: 8. The length of the CDR3 is 14 residues. The CDR3: CANRIAGGPNEQFF. Written as DNA, the CDR3 is TGCGCCAATCGTATAGCGGGGGGGCCCAATGAGCAGTTCTTC.

There are a few counts of this clone. The chain uses TRBV20-1 and TRBJ2-7; D is uncertain. Per the germline V gene, CDR1 is DFQATT and CDR2 is SNEGSKA (reference sequence). This CDR3 has 8 amino acids. In DNA form, the CDR3 reads TGCAGTGGATTCCCCACGGACGTC. Amino acid sequence: CSGFPTDV.

The rearrangement uses TRBV12-3 or TRBV12-4 and TRBJ1-6; D might be TRBD1 (5 bases). The CDR3 has 13 residues. V dropped 4 bases and J dropped 10 bases, with 11 bases sitting between them. The CDR3 here is CASSWGSYSPLHF. Here the CDR3 DNA reads TGTGCCAGCAGTTGGGGGTCGTACTCACCCCTCCACTTT.

The V call is TRBV18, the J call TRBJ2-7; D is ambiguous. The germline V and J ends were trimmed by 6 bases and 0 bases, with 9 bases remaining between them. In germline, CDR1 is KGHSH, CDR2 LQKENI. The CDR3 loop spans 13 amino acids. The CDR3 loop is CASSPSDSYEQYV. The CDR3 DNA follows: TGTGCCAGCTCCCCTTCCGACTCCTACGAGCAGTACGTC.

This clone was counted between two and nine times. CDR3 protein: CASSGGPGQGKSIQYF. The CDR3 coding sequence is TGTGCCAGCAGCGGGGGCCCGGGACAGGGGAAGAGCATTCAGTACTTC. The rearrangement uses TRBV2 and TRBJ2-4, with 10 bases aligning to TRBD1. V shed 6 bases, J shed 9 bases, and the junction held 14 bases outside the gene matches. The CDR3 contains 16 residues. Germline loops: CDR1 SNHLY, CDR2 FYNNEI.

The chain carries TRBV6-5 and TRBJ2-7; D possibly corresponds to TRBD1 (5 bases). V lost 6 bases and J 2 bases, leaving 11 bases between the germline ends. CDR3 length equals 13 residues. Germline-derived CDR1 and CDR2 are MNHEY and SVGAGI. Here the CDR3 reads CASRKTVTYEQYV. Written as DNA, the CDR3 is TGTGCCAGCAGAAAGACAGTCACCTACGAGCAGTACGTC.

The chain couples TRBV5-4 to TRBJ1-1, with TRBD1 identical over 7 bases. Germline V gives CDR1 SGHNT, CDR2 YYREEE (reference sequence). Losses at the gene ends were 4 bases for V and 7 bases for J; bases not matched to a gene: 4. This CDR3 contains 12 residues. The CDR3 is CASSQDRDEAFF. CDR3 nucleotides: TGTGCCAGCAGCCAAGACAGGGATGAAGCTTTCTTT.

This chain joins TRBV3-1 (or the pseudogene TRBV3-2) and TRBJ2-5, with 11 bases fitting TRBD2. Unmatched junction bases numbered 4, after V lost 2 bases and J lost 5 bases. The CDR3 runs 15 residues. The germline gives CDR1 LGHDT, CDR2 YNNKEL (reference sequence). This chain's CDR3 is CASSQRPSGGETQYF. CDR3 DNA sequence: TGTGCCAGCAGCCAAAGGCCTAGCGGGGGGGAGACCCAGTACTTC.

This clone was observed once. V and J are TRBV6-4 and TRBJ2-5, with 11 bases matching TRBD2. Trimming cost V 3 bases and J 2 bases; bases outside gene matches: 5. The germline V gene encodes CDR1 MRHNA and CDR2 SNTAGT. The CDR3 runs to 16 residues. Here the CDR3 reads CASSDGTSGGQETQYF. The DNA for the CDR3 is TGTGCCAGCAGTGATGGCACTAGCGGGGGACAAGAGACCCAGTACTTC.

The chain combines TRBV2 with TRBJ2-1; TRBD1 aligns across 8 bases. After removal of 5 bases from V and 10 bases from J, the junction contained 1 base not matched to a gene. There are 11 residues in the CDR3. Per germline, CDR1 SNHLY and CDR2 FYNNEI. The CDR3 DNA is TGTGCCAGCAGTAACAGGGGGGAGCAGTTCTTC. It specifies CASSNRGEQFF.

The J gene is TRBJ1-2, the V gene TRBV29-1, with D tentatively TRBD1 (5 bases). The CDR3 runs 13 residues. Per germline, CDR1 SQVTM and CDR2 ANQGSEA. Trimming shortened V by 5 bases and J by 4 bases, and 14 bases separated the two germline ends. In DNA form, the CDR3 reads TGCAGCGTTTCCTCGACACAGGCCTATGGCTACACCTTC. It encodes CSVSSTQAYGYTF.

The rearrangement uses TRBV27 and TRBJ2-5; no clear D gene. V lost 2 bases to trimming and J lost 2 bases, with 12 bases between them. This CDR3 comprises 15 residues. The V gene's germline CDR1 is MNHEY and CDR2 SMNVEV (reference sequence). CDR3 DNA: TGTGCCAGCAGTTTACAACCCCGTCATCAAGAGACCCAGTACTTC. Its protein product is CASSLQPRHQETQYF.

This rearrangement joins TRBV6-6 to TRBJ2-7; D unclear. This CDR3 comprises 14 residues. Germline CDR1 and CDR2: MNHNY and SVGAGI (reference sequence). With 5 bases removed from V and 6 bases from J, the gap between germline ends came to 17 bases. CDR3 sequence: CASSTDPPEAEQYV. The CDR3 DNA sequence: TGTGCCAGCAGTACGGATCCCCCAGAGGCCGAGCAGTACGTC.

There are a few counts of this clone. The rearrangement links TRBV24-1 to TRBJ1-2; maybe TRBD1 (5 bases). This CDR3 region has 13 residues. Germline V gives CDR1 KGHDR, CDR2 SFDVKD. V was clipped by 3 bases and J by 4 bases, with 8 bases between them. The CDR3 nucleotides are TGTGCCACCAGTGATCAGGGCAGCTATGGCTACACCTTC. Translating gives CATSDQGSYGYTF.

The chain carries TRBV10-3 and TRBJ2-5; D remains ambiguous. Trimming took off 11 bases at V and 5 bases at J, with 15 bases between the two ends. The CDR3 totals 12 residues. Germline V gene lookup returns CDR1 ENHRY and CDR2 SYGVKD. The CDR3 loop is CAVAQFFETQYF. The CDR3 DNA sequence: TGTGCCGTCGCACAGTTCTTCGAGACCCAGTACTTC.

The chain couples TRBV28 to TRBJ1-4; the match to TRBD1 covers 7 bases. The germline V gene encodes CDR1 MDHEN and CDR2 SYDVKM. Trimming removed 5 bases from V and 3 bases from J; junction bases left unmatched: 9. The CDR3 is made up of 16 amino acids. Here the CDR3 reads CASSPNRGKANEKLFF. For the CDR3, the DNA is TGTGCCAGCAGTCCCAACAGGGGAAAGGCTAATGAAAAACTGTTTTTT.